This T cell receptor (beta chain) appears in the sequencing data of a study of T cell responses to AZD1222 COVID-19 vaccine. Study as a whole: Analyses pooled second doses at about 4 or about 12 weeks.

Points from the study as a whole: Sampling captured repertoires only after the peak T cell response. Only 5 or 6 people who got AZD1222 tested seropositive at baseline. Most donors were white British, females outnumbered males, and clonal diversity was possibly underestimated.

Trimming stripped 4 bases from V and 13 bases from J, with 13 bases between. This CDR3 has 12 amino acids. The assay was immunoSEQ multiplex PCR, and TCRdb's table has in-frame clones only and misses some. This table holds 100,000 or so clones, about 83% found once. About this clone itself: Its antigen is currently unknown.

The TCR comes from an adult in good health. This rearrangement joins TRBV12-3 or TRBV12-4 to TRBJ1-4; unclear D gene. The sample in question was peripheral blood, obtained on day 0 of AZD1222 vaccination. CDR3 residues: CASSSFLGGLFF. CDR3 DNA: TGTGCCAGCAGTTCCTTCCTAGGAGGACTGTTTTTT.